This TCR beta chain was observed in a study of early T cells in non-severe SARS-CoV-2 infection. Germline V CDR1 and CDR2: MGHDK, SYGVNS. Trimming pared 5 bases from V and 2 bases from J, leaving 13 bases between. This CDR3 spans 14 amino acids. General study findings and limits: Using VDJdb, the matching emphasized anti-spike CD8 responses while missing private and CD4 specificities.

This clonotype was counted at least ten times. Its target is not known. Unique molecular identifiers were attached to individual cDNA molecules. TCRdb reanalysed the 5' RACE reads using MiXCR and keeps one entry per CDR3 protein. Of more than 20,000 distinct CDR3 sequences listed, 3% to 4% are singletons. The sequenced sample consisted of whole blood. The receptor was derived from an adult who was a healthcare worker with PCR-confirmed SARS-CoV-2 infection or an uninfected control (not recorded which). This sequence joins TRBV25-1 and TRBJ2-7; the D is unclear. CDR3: CASSRPGETYEQYF. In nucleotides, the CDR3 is TGTGCCAGCAGTCGTCCTGGGGAAACCTACGAGCAGTACTTC.